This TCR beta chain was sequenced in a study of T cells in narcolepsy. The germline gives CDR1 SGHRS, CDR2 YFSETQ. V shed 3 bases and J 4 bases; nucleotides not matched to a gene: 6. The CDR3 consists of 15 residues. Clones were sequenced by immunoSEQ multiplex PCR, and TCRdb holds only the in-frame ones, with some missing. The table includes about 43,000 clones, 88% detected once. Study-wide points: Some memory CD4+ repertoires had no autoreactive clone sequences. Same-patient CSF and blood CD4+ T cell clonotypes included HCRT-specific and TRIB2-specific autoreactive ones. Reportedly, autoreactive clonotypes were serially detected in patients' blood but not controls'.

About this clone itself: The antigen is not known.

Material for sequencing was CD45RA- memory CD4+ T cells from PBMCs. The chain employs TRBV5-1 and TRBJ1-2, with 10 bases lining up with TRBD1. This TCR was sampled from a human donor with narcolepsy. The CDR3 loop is CASSSGTGVIYGYTF. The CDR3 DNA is TGCGCCAGCAGCTCCGGGACAGGGGTGATCTATGGCTACACCTTC.